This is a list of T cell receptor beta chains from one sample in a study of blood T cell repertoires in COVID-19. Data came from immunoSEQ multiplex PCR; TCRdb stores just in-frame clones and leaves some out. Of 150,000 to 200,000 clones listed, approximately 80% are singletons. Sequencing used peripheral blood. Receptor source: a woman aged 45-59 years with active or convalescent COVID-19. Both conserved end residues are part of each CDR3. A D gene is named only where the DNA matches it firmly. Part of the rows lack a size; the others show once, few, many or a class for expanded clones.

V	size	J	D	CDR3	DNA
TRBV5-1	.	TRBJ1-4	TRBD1	CASSPGQFNEKLFF	TGCGCCAGCAGCCCGGGACAGTTTAATGAAAAACTGTTTTTT
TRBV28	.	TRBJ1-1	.	CASTPFEGLNTEAFF	TGTGCCAGCACCCCGTTCGAGGGCTTGAACACTGAAGCTTTCTTT
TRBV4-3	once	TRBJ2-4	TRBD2	CASSQVVRGGHAKNIQYF	TGCGCCAGCAGCCAAGTCGTGCGGGGGGGCCATGCCAAAAACATTCAGTACTTC
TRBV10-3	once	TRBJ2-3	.	CAASSGANTDTQYF	TGTGCCGCCTCCAGCGGAGCAAACACAGATACGCAGTATTTT
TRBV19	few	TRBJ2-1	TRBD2	CASSSGRGIGYNEQFF	TGTGCCAGTAGTTCGGGGAGGGGTATCGGTTACAATGAGCAGTTCTTC
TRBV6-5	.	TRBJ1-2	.	CASNSGWFNYGYTF	TGTGCCAGCAACTCAGGGTGGTTTAACTATGGCTACACCTTC
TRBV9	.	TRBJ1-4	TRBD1	CASSAPGGGDEKLFF	TGTGCCAGCAGCGCCCCAGGGGGCGGGGATGAAAAACTGTTTTTT
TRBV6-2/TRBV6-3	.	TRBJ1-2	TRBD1	CASSHRDRVLENYGYTF	TGTGCCAGCAGTCACCGGGACAGGGTATTGGAAAACTATGGCTACACCTTC
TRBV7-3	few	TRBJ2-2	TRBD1	CASSAPGQGDAGELFF	TGTGCCAGCAGCGCACCGGGACAGGGTGACGCCGGGGAGCTGTTTTTT
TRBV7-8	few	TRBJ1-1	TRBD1	CASSSLDITGGDTEAFF	TGTGCCAGCAGTTCCCTGGACATCACAGGGGGGGACACTGAAGCTTTCTTT